The clone carrying this T cell receptor beta chain has a single count. The RNA input was roughly 0.45 to 1 ug, and it was reverse transcribed with random hexamers. Multiplex immunoSEQ PCR targeted 54 Vbeta and 13 Jbeta TCR beta segments. TCRdb re-called the immunoSEQ multiplex PCR reads with MiXCR, one entry per CDR3 protein. The data show over 200,000 distinct CDR3 sequences, roughly 94% seen once. The CDR3 consists of 14 residues. The ends were cut back, 5 bases at V and 4 bases at J, with 14 bases in the middle. This entry is derived from a study of CD8 T cells in Susac syndrome. Sequenced material: CD4+ T cells from PBMCs. The clonotype was recovered from a human donor with multiple sclerosis. V gene TRBV12-3 or TRBV12-4 combines with J gene TRBJ1-1; D is possibly TRBD1 (6 bases). CDR3 coding DNA: TGTGCCAGCAGTGCGGGGGCCGAGAGCACTGAAGCTTTCTTT. This gives the protein CASSAGAESTEAFF.